The 23 T cell receptor beta chains below all came from one sample that was sequenced in a study of blood T cells in healthy people across ages. Through a sample-barcoded 5' primer and a J-beta primer mix, a second PCR was run for about 7 to 12 cycles. TCRdb analysed the 5' RACE reads with MiXCR anew, one entry per CDR3 protein. This sample has about a million distinct CDR3 sequences; roughly 47% occur once, and the top ten carry 20% to 25%. The sample comprised blood. The receptors derive from a woman in her sixties in good health.

The chain has TRBV12-3 or TRBV12-4 and TRBJ2-1; 14 bases line up with TRBD2. V was clipped by 7 bases and J by 7 bases; unmatched bases: 3. The CDR3 loop spans 14 amino acids. The CDR3 reads CASTRLAGGNEQFF. The CDR3 DNA sequence: TGTGCCAGCACACGACTAGCGGGAGGGAATGAGCAGTTCTTC.

The chain is built from TRBV4-2 and TRBJ1-1; possibly TRBD1 for D (5 bases). The CDR3 runs to 15 residues. Between the trimmed V and J ends, which lost 0 bases and 1 base, there was a span of 9 bases. Germline CDR1 reads LGHNA; CDR2 reads YNFKEQ. CDR3 sequence: CASSQEWGPNTEAFF. The CDR3 nucleotides read TGTGCCAGCAGCCAAGAGTGGGGCCCGAACACTGAAGCTTTCTTT.

The V gene is TRBV4-1, the J gene TRBJ2-1; a weak D match, TRBD1 (6 bases). Trimming shortened V by 5 bases and J by 9 bases, and 11 bases separated the two germline ends. Germline lookup yields CDR1 MGHRA and CDR2 YSYEKL. The CDR3 spans 12 residues. The CDR3 DNA follows: TGCGCCAGCAGCAACAGGGTTACTGAGCAGTTCTTC. This codes for CASSNRVTEQFF.

The chain is built from TRBV7-6 and TRBJ2-1; D unclear. CDR1 SGHVS and CDR2 FNYEAQ come from the germline V gene. V lost 2 bases and J 6 bases, leaving 11 bases between the germline ends. The CDR3 is 14 amino acids. This CDR3 reads CASSLLSLGNEQFF. The CDR3, as DNA: TGTGCCAGCAGCTTACTGAGCTTAGGCAATGAGCAGTTCTTC.

Note on this clonotype: Germline is not matched at one junction end, which may reflect a read error. J is TRBJ2-5 and V is TRBV3-1; D is undetermined. In germline, CDR1 is LGHDT, CDR2 YNNKEL (reference sequence). This CDR3 has 12 amino acids. The CDR3 region is CASSHRGETQYF. In DNA form, the CDR3 reads TGCGCCAGCAGCCATAGAGGAGAGACCCAGTACTTC.

This chain connects TRBV7-9 to TRBJ2-7; 7 nucleotides line up with TRBD1. The germline V gene encodes CDR1 SEHNR and CDR2 FQNEAQ (reference sequence). J lost 2 bases, V lost 5 bases, and 12 bases had no gene match. There are 16 residues in the CDR3. CDR3 loop: CASSPPRQGNTYEQYF. The DNA of the CDR3 is TGTGCCAGCAGCCCTCCGCGACAGGGTAATACCTACGAGCAGTACTTC. Together with reference TRBV7-9 and TRBJ2-7, the CDR3 gives the full variable domain: DTGVSQNPRHKITKRGQNVTFRCDPISEHNRLYWYRQTLGQGPEFLTYFQNEAQLEKSRLLSDRFSAERPKGSFSTLEIQRTEQGDSAMYLCASSPPRQGNTYEQYFGPGTRLTVT.

This clonotype occurred a few times. The chain joins TRBV29-1 to TRBJ2-7; the D is unclear. Trimming took off 2 bases at V and 2 bases at J, with 7 bases between the two ends. Germline V CDR1 and CDR2: SQVTM, ANQGSEA. This CDR3 has 12 amino acids. The CDR3 DNA follows: TGCAGCGTTGAATTGTCTACCTACGAGCAGTACTTC. Amino acids: CSVELSTYEQYF.

This chain joins TRBV6-6 and TRBJ2-7, with D possibly TRBD2 on 5 matching bases. Trimming took 6 bases from V and 5 from J, leaving 20 bases between them. The CDR3 covers 15 residues. Germline CDR1 MNHNY, CDR2 SVGAGI (reference sequence). The CDR3 is CASRTSRGIVDEQYF. The DNA of the CDR3 is TGTGCCAGCAGAACCTCGCGAGGGATTGTCGACGAGCAGTACTTC.

This chain joins TRBV3-1 and TRBJ2-6; the D is unclear. Trimming pared 2 bases from V and 7 bases from J, leaving 9 bases between. This CDR3 comprises 14 residues. The V gene's germline CDR1 is LGHDT and CDR2 YNNKEL (reference sequence). CDR3 coding DNA: TGTGCCAGCAGCCAACGAACACGAGCCAACGTCCTGACTTTC. As protein: CASSQRTRANVLTF.

V is TRBV13 and J is TRBJ2-1; the match to TRBD1 covers 9 bases. V gave up 7 bases and J gave up 9 bases; unmatched junction bases: 13. Germline CDR1 reads PRHDT; CDR2 reads FYEKMQ (reference sequence). The CDR3 covers 15 residues. This chain's CDR3 is CASNPGQGPVGEQFF. The CDR3 DNA reads TGTGCCAGCAACCCGGGACAGGGACCAGTCGGTGAGCAGTTCTTC.

The count of this clonotype is one. The V call is TRBV6-5, the J call TRBJ2-3; TRBD2 aligns across 7 bases. The CDR3 runs to 14 residues. Losses at the gene ends were 6 bases for V and 1 base for J; bases not matched to a gene: 4. Per germline, CDR1 MNHEY and CDR2 SVGAGI. DNA of the CDR3: TGTGCCAGCAGACTAGCGACCGGCACAGATACGCAGTATTTT. This encodes CASRLATGTDTQYF.

In this sample, this clonotype turned up once. The chain joins TRBV10-3 to TRBJ1-2; D gene unclear. The CDR3 covers 22 residues. V lost 4 bases, J lost 0 bases, and 33 bases lay in between. The germline CDR1 and CDR2 sequences are ENHRY and SYGVKD. The CDR3 is CAISVFLDKIPGTPAANYGYTF. In DNA, the CDR3 is TGTGCCATCAGTGTTTTTCTTGATAAAATTCCGGGAACTCCCGCAGCTAACTATGGCTACACCTTC.

This clonotype was seen only a few times. The chain joins TRBV18 to TRBJ2-4; 10 bases are a match to TRBD1. CDR1 and CDR2 from the germline V gene are KGHSH and LQKENI. J lost 13 bases, V lost 6 bases, and 12 bases had no gene match. The CDR3 runs 14 residues. In DNA form, the CDR3 reads TGTGCCAGCTCCCGGGGACAGGGGATAGAGGAGCAGTACTTC. Amino acids: CASSRGQGIEEQYF.

This chain connects TRBV7-9 to TRBJ2-3, with 10 positions matching TRBD1. V lost 3 bases, J lost 4 bases, and 7 bases stayed unmatched. There are 16 residues in the CDR3. Germline V CDR1 and CDR2: SEHNR, FQNEAQ (reference sequence). The CDR3 sequence is CASSFRPGQGSDTQYF. As DNA, the CDR3 is TGTGCCAGCAGCTTCCGGCCGGGACAGGGGTCAGATACGCAGTATTTT.

The chain uses TRBV10-3 and TRBJ2-7, with TRBD2 matching 11 bases. This CDR3 spans 16 amino acids. V lost 3 bases to trimming and J lost 4 bases; unmatched junction nucleotides: 8. From germline, CDR1 is ENHRY and CDR2 SYGVKD. CDR3 nucleotides: TGTGCCATCAGTGAACCAGCCGGGACTAGCGGATACGAGCAGTACTTC. This sequence encodes CAISEPAGTSGYEQYF.

The V call is TRBV2, the J call TRBJ2-1; 7 bases align to TRBD2. The trim removed 1 base at V and 0 bases at J, leaving 3 bases unmatched. The V gene's germline CDR1 is SNHLY and CDR2 FYNNEI. The CDR3 has 16 residues. CDR3 bases: TGTGCCAGCAGTGAAGGGGCTAGCGGCTCCTACAATGAGCAGTTCTTC. Its translation: CASSEGASGSYNEQFF.

J is TRBJ2-3 and V is TRBV20-1; D may be TRBD2 (6 bases). V was shortened by 1 base and J by 8 bases, with 19 bases between the two germline ends. This CDR3 has 15 amino acids. Germline V gives CDR1 DFQATT, CDR2 SNEGSKA (reference sequence). The CDR3 is CSARADYYPAGTQYF. The DNA of the CDR3 is TGCAGTGCTAGAGCGGACTACTACCCGGCGGGTACGCAGTATTTT.

The chain uses TRBV12-3 or TRBV12-4 and TRBJ2-3, with D tentatively TRBD2 (6 bases). The CDR3 sequence is 16 residues long. The V gene lost 5 bases and the J gene lost 0 bases, with 15 bases spanning the gap. This CDR3 reads CASSPGEPTSTDTQYF. The CDR3 DNA is TGTGCCAGCAGTCCGGGAGAACCAACAAGCACAGATACGCAGTATTTT.

The chain combines TRBV7-2 with TRBJ1-5; maybe TRBD1 (5 bases). The length of the CDR3 is 13 residues. Trimming removed 3 bases at V and 6 bases at J, with 9 bases between. Germline CDR1 SGHTA, CDR2 FQGNSA. The CDR3 DNA is TGTGCCAGCAGCTTCCTAGGGGTTCAGCCCCAGCATTTT. Its translation is CASSFLGVQPQHF.

This chain joins TRBV5-1 and TRBJ2-5; D is perhaps TRBD1 (5 bases). Germline CDR1 SGHRS, CDR2 YFSETQ. Trimming stripped 0 bases from V and 4 bases from J, with 7 bases between. The CDR3 runs to 13 residues. CDR3 protein: CASSLGDRETQYF. In DNA form, the CDR3 reads TGCGCCAGCAGCTTGGGTGACAGAGAGACCCAGTACTTC.

Only a few counts were recorded for this clonotype. V is TRBV27 and J is TRBJ1-2, with D possibly TRBD1 on 6 matching bases. Per the germline V gene, CDR1 is MNHEY and CDR2 is SMNVEV (reference sequence). Trimming removed 1 base from V and 5 bases from J, with 8 bases in between. There are 13 residues in the CDR3. The CDR3 protein is CASSLFTGYGYTF. CDR3 coding DNA: TGTGCCAGCAGTTTATTCACAGGGTATGGCTACACCTTC.

This rearrangement joins TRBV7-2 to TRBJ2-1, with 7 bases that match TRBD2. The J segment lost 4 bases and the V segment lost 5 bases, leaving 8 bases of the junction unmatched. In germline, CDR1 is SGHTA, CDR2 FQGNSA. This CDR3 spans 15 amino acids. The DNA of the CDR3 is TGTGCCAGCAGCCCCCGGGGGGACGCATACAATGAGCAGTTCTTC. This codes for CASSPRGDAYNEQFF.

This CDR3 reads CASSLIRRDEQYF. The CDR3 coding sequence is TGTGCCAGCAGCCTAATCCGGAGAGACGAGCAGTACTTC. The rearrangement links TRBV6-2 or TRBV6-3 to TRBJ2-7; D is ambiguous. The CDR3 is 13 residues long. V was pared by 6 bases and J by 5 bases, with 14 bases between. From germline, CDR1 is MNHEY and CDR2 SVGEGT.